This entry concerns a single T cell receptor beta chain. What it binds is unknown. The PCR made use of 60 Vbeta and 13 Jbeta primers. Some clones are missing from TCRdb's copy, which holds only in-frame ones; the method was immunoSEQ multiplex PCR. The table includes about 120,000 clones, 50% to 65% detected once. This sample was taken from a study of cytomegalovirus exposure and HLA in healthy donors. V shed 0 bases and J shed 0 bases, with 10 bases lying between them. Per the germline V gene, CDR1 is SGHRS and CDR2 is YFSETQ. This CDR3 is 15 amino acids long. Whole-study findings and limits: A later analysis found most CMV-associated TCR beta chains apparently HLA-restricted. Researchers reported in a later analysis that a missense DCLRE1C variant was tied to TCR beta V- and J-gene trimming.

Input material: PBMCs. The gene calls are TRBV5-1 and TRBJ2-7, with D maybe TRBD2 (5 bases). The TCR originated in a man in his forties or fifties in good health and CMV-seropositive. CDR3 DNA sequence: TGCGCCAGCAGCTTGGGGGCGGGCCTCTCCTACGAGCAGTACTTC. Translation: CASSLGAGLSYEQYF. Full variable domain (outside the CDR3, taken from reference TRBV5-1 and TRBJ2-7): KAGVTQTPRYLIKTRGQQVTLSCSPISGHRSVSWYQQTPGQGLQFLFEYFSETQRNKGNFPGRFSGRQFSNSRSEMNVSTLELGDSALYLCASSLGAGLSYEQYFGPGTRLTVT.